A selection of T cell receptor beta chains follows, all from one sample in a study of blood T cells in healthy people across ages. MiXCR, applied by TCRdb to the 5' RACE reads, yields one record per CDR3 protein. Of about 800,000 distinct CDR3 sequences in the sample, about half were seen once. Sample: blood. Receptors were obtained from a man of 80 years or more in good health. The CDR3 runs from the conserved cysteine through the conserved F or W. A D gene is named only where the DNA matches it firmly. The size entry is marked missing in some rows and otherwise reads once, few, many or a size class.

V gene	D gene	J gene	clone size	CDR3 protein	CDR3 DNA
TRBV25-1	.	TRBJ2-5	.	CASSQRGGMNQETQYF	TGTGCCAGCAGTCAAAGGGGGGGGATGAACCAAGAGACCCAGTACTTC
TRBV10-3	.	TRBJ2-1	.	CAISESVQTTAYNEQFF	TGTGCCATCAGTGAGTCCGTGCAAACGACAGCCTACAATGAGCAGTTCTTC
TRBV5-6	.	TRBJ2-7	.	CASSFVSVRGQYNEQYF	TGTGCCAGCAGCTTTGTTTCAGTCAGAGGACAGTACAATGAGCAGTACTTC
TRBV7-3	.	TRBJ2-5	.	CASGLLFPGETQYF	TGTGCCAGCGGCCTCTTATTCCCAGGGGAGACCCAGTACTTC
TRBV29-1	.	TRBJ2-7	.	CSVDLGGREQYF	TGCAGCGTTGATTTGGGGGGCCGCGAGCAGTACTTC
TRBV10-3	TRBD2	TRBJ2-1	.	CAISQLARGVEQFF	TGTGCCATCAGCCAACTAGCGAGAGGGGTTGAGCAGTTCTTC
TRBV7-2	TRBD1	TRBJ1-1	.	CASSRQGRSTEAFF	TGTGCCAGCAGCCGACAGGGTCGGAGCACTGAAGCTTTCTTT
TRBV7-9	.	TRBJ2-7	many	CASSLEGGNYEQYF	TGTGCCAGCAGCTTAGAAGGCGGGAACTACGAGCAGTACTTC
TRBV27	.	TRBJ2-3	few	CASSRKRTDTQYF	TGTGCCAGCAGTCGAAAGCGCACAGATACGCAGTATTTT
TRBV29-1	.	TRBJ1-4	few	CSGTVAGHEKLFF	TGCAGCGGTACCGTAGCGGGGCATGAAAAACTGTTTTTT
TRBV6-6	.	TRBJ1-5	.	CAGSSAGFQPQHF	TGTGCCGGCAGTTCGGCAGGGTTTCAGCCCCAGCATTTT
TRBV12-5	.	TRBJ2-1	.	CASGLVPSGRNEQFF	TGTGCTAGTGGTTTGGTTCCCTCGGGCCGCAATGAGCAGTTCTTC
TRBV20-1	TRBD2	TRBJ2-1	.	CSATRTSGAYNEQFF	TGCAGTGCAACAAGGACTAGCGGGGCTTACAATGAGCAGTTCTTC
TRBV24-1	.	TRBJ2-6	once	CATSDLREGLICPGTNVLTF	.
TRBV20-1	TRBD2	TRBJ2-5	.	CSAAGTSGSRLQETQYF	TGCAGTGCTGCCGGGACTAGCGGGAGCCGCCTCCAAGAGACCCAGTACTTC
TRBV29-1	.	TRBJ1-4	.	CSAGEGANEKLFF	TGCAGCGCCGGGGAAGGGGCTAATGAAAAACTGTTTTTT
TRBV3-1	.	TRBJ2-1	.	CASSQDPRSHNEQFF	TGTGCCAGCAGCCAAGATCCGCGCTCACACAATGAGCAGTTCTTC
TRBV5-1	.	TRBJ2-7	.	CASSLEEVRAAYEQYF	TGCGCCAGCAGCCTTGAAGAGGTCAGGGCCGCCTACGAGCAGTACTTC
TRBV6-5	.	TRBJ2-1	few	CASSLGGWRNEQFF	TGTGCCAGCAGTTTGGGCGGATGGAGAAATGAGCAGTTCTTC
TRBV27	.	TRBJ1-6	.	CASRFPGEGSPLHF	TGTGCCAGCAGGTTTCCCGGGGAAGGTTCACCCCTCCACTTT
TRBV6-1	.	TRBJ1-6	few	CASSEAGVNSPLHF	TGTGCCAGCAGTGAAGCGGGGGTGAATTCACCCCTCCACTTT
TRBV6-4	.	TRBJ1-2	.	CASSDRAVGSYGYTF	TGTGCCAGCAGTGACCGGGCCGTGGGATCCTATGGCTACACCTTC
TRBV30	.	TRBJ1-6	.	CAWMRKGGNNSPLHF	TGTGCCTGGATGAGGAAGGGTGGGAATAATTCACCCCTCCACTTT
TRBV29-1	TRBD1	TRBJ2-7	.	CSVLTRQGYEQYF	TGCAGCGTTCTAACGAGACAGGGGTACGAGCAGTACTTC
TRBV6-1	.	TRBJ2-3	.	CASNLLGTDTQYF	TGTGCCAGCAACCTCCTGGGGACAGATACGCAGTATTTT
TRBV6-5	.	TRBJ2-4	.	CASSYGRQALLAKNIQYF	TGTGCCAGCAGTTACGGTAGACAGGCCCTTTTAGCCAAAAACATTCAGTACTTC
TRBV5-1	.	TRBJ2-7	many	CASSLRQEGRTGDYEQYF	TGCGCCAGCAGCTTAAGACAGGAGGGGAGAACCGGGGACTACGAGCAGTACTTC
TRBV5-4	.	TRBJ2-3	once	CASSRGRRRMYF	TGTGCCAGCAGCCGGGGGAGGAGACGCATGTATTTT
TRBV7-2	.	TRBJ2-7	few	CASSLARVRREQYF	TGTGCCAGCAGCTTAGCGCGGGTTAGGCGCGAGCAGTACTTC
TRBV5-1	.	TRBJ1-4	.	CASSLDGQGRNEKLFF	TGCGCCAGCAGCTTGGACGGTCAGGGGCGGAACGAAAAACTGTTTTTT
TRBV7-2	.	TRBJ2-3	.	CASSLDNSPSTDTQYF	TGTGCCAGCAGCTTAGATAATAGCCCTAGCACAGATACGCAGTATTTT
TRBV5-1	.	TRBJ2-1	few	CASSLGDGRNEQFF	TGCGCCAGCAGCTTGGGAGACGGGCGGAATGAGCAGTTCTTC
TRBV20-1	TRBD1	TRBJ2-6	.	CSARGQGVSGANVLTF	TGCAGTGCTAGGGGACAGGGTGTCTCTGGGGCCAACGTCCTGACTTTC
TRBV5-4	TRBD2	TRBJ2-1	.	CASSLASGSTGNEQFF	TGTGCCAGCAGCTTGGCTAGCGGGAGCACGGGTAATGAGCAGTTCTTC
TRBV27	.	TRBJ2-3	.	CASSPPPGARTDTQYF	TGTGCCAGCAGTCCACCCCCAGGGGCTAGGACAGATACGCAGTATTTT
TRBV20-1	.	TRBJ2-1	.	CSSAIFRNLPGTFNRDPKGEQFF	TGCAGTTCCGCTATCTTCCGCAACCTGCCCGGGACGTTCAACCGGGACCCAAAAGGGGAGCAGTTCTTC
TRBV20-1	TRBD2	TRBJ2-2	.	CGGGTDYTGELFF	TGCGGGGGGGGGACGGATTACACCGGGGAGCTGTTTTTT
TRBV20-1	.	TRBJ2-7	few	CSAREFDEDEQYF	TGCAGTGCTAGAGAGTTCGACGAAGACGAGCAGTACTTC
TRBV20-1	TRBD1	TRBJ2-7	.	CSAQQDRIPYEQYF	TGCAGTGCTCAGCAGGACAGGATCCCCTACGAGCAGTACTTC
TRBV6-5	.	TRBJ2-7	few	CASGRQGLSNDEQYF	TGTGCCAGCGGTCGTCAAGGGTTGTCAAACGACGAGCAGTACTTC
TRBV20-1	.	TRBJ2-2	few	CSAATGGPNTGELFF	TGCAGTGCTGCCACTGGCGGGCCGAACACCGGGGAGCTGTTTTTT
TRBV10-3	TRBD2	TRBJ2-3	.	CAISQLAGGTDTQYF	TGTGCCATCAGTCAACTAGCGGGGGGCACAGATACGCAGTATTTT
TRBV6-2/TRBV6-3	.	TRBJ2-2	.	CASTRGAGELFF	TGTGCCAGCACCCGAGGGGCCGGGGAGCTGTTTTTT
TRBV5-1	.	TRBJ1-1	few	CASSLDWTASYEAFF	TGCGCCAGCAGCTTAGACTGGACAGCTTCCTATGAAGCTTTCTTT
TRBV29-1	.	TRBJ2-3	few	CSVEWTGTDTQYF	TGCAGCGTTGAGTGGACGGGCACAGATACGCAGTATTTT
TRBV5-1	TRBD1	TRBJ2-1	.	CASRKGATTGEQFF	TGCGCCAGCAGAAAGGGGGCGACTACCGGTGAGCAGTTCTTC
TRBV7-2	TRBD1	TRBJ1-2	once	CASSIDRGEYGYTF	TGTGCCAGCAGCATTGACAGGGGCGAATATGGCTACACCTTC
TRBV25-1	TRBD2	TRBJ2-3	.	CASSGAGTRFTDTQYF	TGTGCCAGCAGTGGGGCCGGGACTAGATTCACAGATACGCAGTATTTT
TRBV7-2	TRBD2	TRBJ2-3	.	CASSLAPGGGPTDTQYF	TGTGCCAGCAGCTTAGCGCCGGGGGGGGGACCCACAGATACGCAGTATTTT
TRBV10-3	TRBD1	TRBJ1-4	.	CASQGARAEKLFF	TGTGCCAGCCAGGGGGCGCGTGCGGAAAAACTGTTTTTT
TRBV6-1	.	TRBJ2-3	.	CASSEWGQLTDTQYF	TGTGCCAGCAGTGAATGGGGACAACTCACAGATACGCAGTATTTT
TRBV5-1	TRBD2	TRBJ2-3	few	CASSLSSGRYADTQYF	TGCGCCAGCAGCTTGTCGAGCGGGAGGTATGCAGATACGCAGTATTTT
TRBV7-6	.	TRBJ2-1	.	CASSLGQGLYNEQFF	TGTGCCAGCAGCTTAGGGCAGGGATTATACAATGAGCAGTTCTTC
TRBV29-1	TRBD1	TRBJ2-1	many	CSVARSGTGVSLSSYNEQFF	TGCAGCGTTGCTCGTTCCGGGACAGGGGTTTCCCTTAGCTCCTACAATGAGCAGTTCTTC
TRBV29-1	.	TRBJ2-2	few	CSVEDNRRHAGELFF	TGCAGCGTTGAAGATAATCGCCGACATGCCGGGGAGCTGTTTTTT
TRBV12-3/TRBV12-4	.	TRBJ2-7	few	CASSLAGWTSEQYF	TGTGCCAGCAGTTTAGCAGGTTGGACGAGCGAGCAGTACTTC
TRBV20-1	.	TRBJ1-5	.	CSARGRDRLNQPQHF	TGCAGTGCTAGAGGGCGGGATAGGTTGAATCAGCCCCAGCATTTT
TRBV18	.	TRBJ2-7	.	CAGSLKQGYEQYF	TGTGCCGGCTCACTTAAACAGGGTTACGAGCAGTACTTC
TRBV2	TRBD1	TRBJ1-6	.	CASSLSGTGVSPLHF	TGTGCCAGCAGTTTATCCGGGACAGGGGTCTCACCCCTCCACTTT